This T cell receptor beta chain was sequenced for a study of blood T cell repertoires in COVID-19. About the research overall: The origin of the acute and convalescent COVID-19 samples was the United States, Italy and Spain. From T cells, B-cell-depleted T cells, or PBMCs came the material, which was cDNA or gDNA.

In the source study's methods: Reference gene primer amplification yielded estimated nucleated cell counts. Some clones are missing from TCRdb's copy, which holds only in-frame ones; the method was immunoSEQ multiplex PCR. Clone size and V and J calls were adopted from that table, with D and trimming inferred from the DNA. The sample consists of some 130,000 clones, about 87% of them appearing once. CDR1 is LGHNT, CDR2 FRNRAP, per germline. Trimming at V came to 5 bases and at J to 4 bases, leaving 3 bases not matched to a gene. The CDR3 has 14 residues. The table lists this clone with a few counts. The sequencing input was peripheral blood. The rearrangement links TRBV12-5 to TRBJ1-2, with 11 bases lining up with TRBD1. The receptor was isolated from a human donor in a cohort sampled during active COVID-19. The CDR3 spells CASGHGTGGYGYTF. The CDR3 DNA is TGTGCTAGTGGTCATGGGACAGGGGGCTATGGCTACACCTTC.